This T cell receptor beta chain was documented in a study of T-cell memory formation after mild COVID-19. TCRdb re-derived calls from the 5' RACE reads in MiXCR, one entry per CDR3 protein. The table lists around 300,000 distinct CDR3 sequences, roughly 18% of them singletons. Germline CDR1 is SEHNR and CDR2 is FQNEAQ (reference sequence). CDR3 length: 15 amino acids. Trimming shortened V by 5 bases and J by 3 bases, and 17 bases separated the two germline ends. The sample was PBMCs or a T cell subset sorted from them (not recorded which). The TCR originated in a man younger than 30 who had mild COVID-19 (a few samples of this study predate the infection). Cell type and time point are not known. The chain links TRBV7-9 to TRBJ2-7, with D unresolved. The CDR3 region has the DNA TGTGCCAGCAGCGTCGACGGACGTCCTTTCTACGAGCAGTACTTC. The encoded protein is CASSVDGRPFYEQYF.